The clone carrying this TCR beta chain has more than one count but fewer than ten. In the authors' workflow: Sample-level TCR yields exhibited a median of about 96,000, with a range of roughly 20,000 to 750,000. In TCRdb, the RACE reads were re-called with MiXCR into one record per CDR3 protein. None of the V and J calls come from the authors' own analysis; TCRdb made them. The sample consists of roughly 200,000 distinct CDR3 sequences, approximately 20% of them appearing once. The sample is drawn from a study of human T cells and chemical hapten exposure. In the study overall: The scalp of each patient received a weekly diphenylcyclopropenone dose for the full roughly 24-week study.

The time point: patch test 1, 2 weeks after DPC sensitization. The treatment here: therapeutic diphenylcyclopropenone sensitization with weekly scalp DPC. V lost 3 bases and J lost 4, with 9 bases in between. CDR1 is SGDLS and CDR2 is YYNGEE in the germline V gene. The CDR3 is 13 amino acids. The material was whole blood, obtained in connection with sensitization to the hapten diphenylcyclopropenone (DPC). The rearrangement uses TRBV9 and TRBJ2-3; no definite D call. This receptor was taken from a woman in her fifties or sixties with alopecia areata. Some clones in this sample may be carry-over from other donors' samples. The CDR3, as DNA: TGTGCCAGCAGCGCCCCAGCTGCAGATACGCAGTATTTT. This sequence encodes CASSAPAADTQYF.